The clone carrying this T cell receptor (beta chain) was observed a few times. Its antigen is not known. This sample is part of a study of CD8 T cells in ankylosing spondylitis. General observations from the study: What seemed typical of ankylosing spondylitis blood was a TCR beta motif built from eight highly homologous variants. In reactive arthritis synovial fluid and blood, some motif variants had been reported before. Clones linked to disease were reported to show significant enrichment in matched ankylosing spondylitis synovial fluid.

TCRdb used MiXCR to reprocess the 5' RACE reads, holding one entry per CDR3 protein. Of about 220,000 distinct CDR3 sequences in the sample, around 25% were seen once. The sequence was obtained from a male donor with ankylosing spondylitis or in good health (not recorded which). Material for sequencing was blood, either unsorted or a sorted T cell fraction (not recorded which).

The CDR3 nucleotides read TGCAGCGTTCAACCCCGACTAGCCTACAATGAGCAGTTCTTC. Translated, it gives CSVQPRLAYNEQFF. The chain is built from TRBV29-1 and TRBJ2-1; a weak D match, TRBD2 (6 bases). The V end was cut by 5 bases, the J end by 2 bases, with 13 bases between. The CDR3 totals 14 residues. Germline CDR1 reads SQVTM; CDR2 reads ANQGSEA.